This T cell receptor beta chain was profiled in a study of T cells in Graves' hyperthyroidism and ophthalmopathy. Amplified regions were TCR beta CDR3 sequences from RNA transcripts. First-round RT-PCR targeting the TCR CDR3 was performed with the HTBI primer set. Via MiXCR, TCRdb re-called the multiplex PCR reads, giving one row per CDR3 protein. The profile shows a few hundred thousand distinct CDR3 sequences, 14% of them singletons. Initially, at the first diagnosis of hyperthyroidism and before any ophthalmopathy symptoms, blood was sampled. This clonotype was observed a few times. Its antigen is unknown. Trimming left V 2 bases short and J 2 bases short, with 10 bases between. This CDR3 spans 13 amino acids. From germline, CDR1 is GTSNPN and CDR2 SVGIG (reference sequence). General study points: Expanded thyroid clonotypes (above 0.001) were mostly also found in blood. Ophthalmopathy got predicted by the model a median roughly six months before its onset.

This receptor was identified in a woman in her twenties or thirties with Graves' hyperthyroidism that later progressed to Graves' ophthalmopathy. The chain joins TRBV30 to TRBJ2-7; D call uncertain. Sequencing was carried out using blood. CDR3 DNA sequence: TGTGCCTGGAGTAAGGCAGTTCCCTACGAGCAGTACTTC. Translated, it gives CAWSKAVPYEQYF.